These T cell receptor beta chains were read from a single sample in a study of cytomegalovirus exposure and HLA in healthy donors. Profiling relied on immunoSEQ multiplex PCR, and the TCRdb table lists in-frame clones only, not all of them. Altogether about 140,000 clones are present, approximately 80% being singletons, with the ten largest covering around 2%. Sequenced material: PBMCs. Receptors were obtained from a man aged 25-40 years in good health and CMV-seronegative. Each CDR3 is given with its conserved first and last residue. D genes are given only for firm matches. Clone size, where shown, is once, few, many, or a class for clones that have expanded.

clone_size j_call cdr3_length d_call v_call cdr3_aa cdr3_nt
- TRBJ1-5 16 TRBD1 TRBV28 CASSSTTGTGNQPQHF TGTGCCAGCAGTTCCACAACGGGGACAGGGAATCAGCCCCAGCATTTT
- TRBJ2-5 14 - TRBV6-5 CASSLLGGSETQYF TGTGCCAGCAGTTTATTGGGAGGTTCGGAGACCCAGTACTTC
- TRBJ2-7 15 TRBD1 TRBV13 CASSLSRQGSHEQYF TGTGCCAGCAGCCTTAGCCGACAGGGGAGCCACGAGCAGTACTTC
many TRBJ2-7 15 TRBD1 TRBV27 CASSLKPGQPVEQYF TGTGCCAGCAGTTTGAAACCGGGACAGCCGGTGGAGCAGTACTTC
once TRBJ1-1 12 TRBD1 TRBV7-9 CASSSRTGEAFF TGTGCCAGCAGCTCTCGGACAGGGGAAGCTTTCTTT
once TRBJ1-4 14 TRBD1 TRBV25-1 CASSLTGWGEKLFF TGTGCCAGCAGCCTGACAGGGTGGGGCGAAAAACTGTTTTTT
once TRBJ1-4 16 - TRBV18 CASSPAVPSTNEKLFF TGTGCCAGCTCACCAGCGGTTCCCTCAACTAATGAAAAACTGTTTTTT
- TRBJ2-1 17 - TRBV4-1 CASSQDPGGGLSDEQFF TGCGCCAGCAGCCAAGATCCGGGTGGGGGACTGAGCGATGAGCAGTTCTTC
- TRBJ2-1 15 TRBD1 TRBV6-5 CASSSFRTGRNEQFF TGTGCCAGCAGCTCGTTCCGGACAGGACGAAATGAGCAGTTCTTC
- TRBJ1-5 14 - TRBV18 CASSDIYSNQPQHF TGTGCCAGCTCCGACATTTATAGCAATCAGCCCCAGCATTTT
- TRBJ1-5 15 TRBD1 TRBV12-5 CASPPGQGFGQPQHF TGTGCTAGCCCTCCGGGACAGGGATTCGGTCAGCCCCAGCATTTT
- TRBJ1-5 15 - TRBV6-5 CASSYSADRNQPQHF TGTGCCAGCAGTTACTCGGCGGACAGAAATCAGCCCCAGCATTTT
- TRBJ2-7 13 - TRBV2 CASSVGRENEQYF TGTGCCAGCAGTGTCGGCAGGGAAAACGAGCAGTACTTC
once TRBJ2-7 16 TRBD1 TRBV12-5 CASGLPRGQAWDEQYF TGTGCTAGTGGTTTGCCCAGGGGACAGGCCTGGGACGAGCAGTACTTC
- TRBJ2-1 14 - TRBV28 CASSLSSGVNEQFF TGTGCCAGCAGTTTATCTTCAGGGGTGAATGAGCAGTTCTTC
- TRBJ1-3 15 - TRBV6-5 CASSYERSSGNTIYF TGTGCCAGCAGTTACGAGAGGAGCTCTGGAAACACCATATATTTT
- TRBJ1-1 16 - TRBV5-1 CASSLMFGDLNTEAFF TGCGCCAGCAGCTTGATGTTCGGGGACTTGAACACTGAAGCTTTCTTT
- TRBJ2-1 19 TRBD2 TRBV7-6 CASSSDRAGGPGSYNEQFF TGTGCCAGCAGCTCCGACCGAGCGGGAGGGCCGGGATCCTACAATGAGCAGTTCTTC
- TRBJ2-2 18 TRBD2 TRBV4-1 CASSQTPLGGSGFGELFF TGCGCCAGCAGCCAAACCCCTTTGGGGGGGAGCGGATTCGGGGAGCTGTTTTTT
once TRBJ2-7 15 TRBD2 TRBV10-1 CASSDGLAGSYEQYF TGCGCCAGCAGTGATGGGCTAGCGGGCTCCTACGAGCAGTACTTC
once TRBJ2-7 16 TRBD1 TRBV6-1 CASSEAGTGGFYEQYF TGTGCCAGCAGTGAAGCTGGGACAGGGGGCTTCTACGAGCAGTACTTC
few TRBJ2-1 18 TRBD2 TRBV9 CASSVAGLAGGPDNEQFF TGTGCCAGCAGCGTAGCGGGACTAGCGGGAGGGCCTGACAATGAGCAGTTCTTC
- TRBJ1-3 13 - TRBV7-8 CASSTDTGNTIYF TGTGCCAGCAGCACCGACACAGGAAACACCATATATTTT
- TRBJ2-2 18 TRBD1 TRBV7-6 CASSLALTGAANTGELFF TGTGCCAGCAGCTTAGCCCTGACAGGGGCCGCGAACACCGGGGAGCTGTTTTTT
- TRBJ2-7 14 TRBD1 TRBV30 CAWSVGTGYYEQYF TGTGCCTGGAGTGTAGGGACAGGCTATTACGAGCAGTACTTC
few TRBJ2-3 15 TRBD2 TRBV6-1 CASSEGSGSADTQYF TGTGCCAGCAGTGAAGGTAGCGGGAGTGCAGATACGCAGTATTTT
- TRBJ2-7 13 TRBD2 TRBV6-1 CASNHGTSGEQYF TGTGCCAGCAATCACGGGACTAGCGGCGAGCAGTACTTC
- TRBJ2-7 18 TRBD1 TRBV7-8 CASSLGGSTGGGKYEQYF TGTGCCAGCAGCTTAGGGGGTTCGACAGGGGGCGGGAAGTACGAGCAGTACTTC
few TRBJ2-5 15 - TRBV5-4 CASSINRGGSETQYF TGTGCCAGCAGCATCAACAGGGGGGGGTCGGAGACCCAGTACTTC
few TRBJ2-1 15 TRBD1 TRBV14 CASSLQGGTYNEQFF TGTGCCAGCAGCCTACAGGGGGGTACCTACAATGAGCAGTTCTTC
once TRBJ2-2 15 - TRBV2 CASHNGAGDTGELFF TGTGCCAGCCACAATGGGGCAGGGGACACCGGGGAGCTGTTTTTT
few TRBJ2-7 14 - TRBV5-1 CASSFFPGTYEQYF TGCGCCAGCAGCTTCTTTCCGGGAACCTACGAGCAGTACTTC
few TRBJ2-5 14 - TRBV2 CASSEFSGQETQYF TGTGCCAGCAGTGAGTTTAGCGGACAAGAGACCCAGTACTTC
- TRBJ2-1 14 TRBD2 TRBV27 CASSFAREIHEQFF TGTGCCAGCAGTTTCGCGCGGGAGATCCATGAGCAGTTCTTC
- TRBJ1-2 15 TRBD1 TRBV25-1 CASSDEGTGRTGYTF TGTGCCAGCAGTGACGAAGGGACAGGGAGGACTGGCTACACCTTC
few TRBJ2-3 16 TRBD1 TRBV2 CASSPIDRGYTDTQYF TGTGCCAGCAGCCCAATCGACAGGGGTTACACAGATACGCAGTATTTT
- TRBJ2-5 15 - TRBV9 CASSVSRGSQETQYF TGTGCCAGCAGCGTTTCCAGGGGATCTCAAGAGACCCAGTACTTC
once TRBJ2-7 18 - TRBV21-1 CASSKSRHFPRMPYEQYF TGTGCCAGCAGCAAATCGAGACACTTCCCTCGTATGCCCTACGAGCAGTACTTC
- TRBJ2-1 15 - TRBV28 CASTMGQGINNEQFF TGTGCCAGCACCATGGGGCAGGGGATCAACAATGAGCAGTTCTTC
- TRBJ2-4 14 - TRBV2 CASTAPQKLGIQYF TGTGCCAGCACCGCCCCACAGAAGCTTGGCATTCAGTACTTC
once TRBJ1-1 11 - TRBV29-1 CSVLAGLEAFF TGCAGCGTGTTGGCGGGGCTGGAAGCTTTCTTT
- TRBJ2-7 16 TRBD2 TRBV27 CASSRTSGRVVYEQYF TGTGCCAGCAGTAGGACTAGCGGGAGGGTTGTGTACGAGCAGTACTTC
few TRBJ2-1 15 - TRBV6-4 CASSGGLDGNNEQFF TGTGCCAGCAGTGGGGGGCTGGACGGTAACAATGAGCAGTTCTTC
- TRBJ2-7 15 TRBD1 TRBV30 CAWSPPGTGTYEQYF TGTGCCTGGAGTCCCCCCGGGACAGGGACCTACGAGCAGTACTTC
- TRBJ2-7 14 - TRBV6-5 CASKRRTDSYEQYF TGTGCCAGCAAGAGACGGACAGACTCCTACGAGCAGTACTTC
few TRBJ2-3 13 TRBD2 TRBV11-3 CASRGGWTDTQYF TGTGCCAGCCGGGGGGGGTGGACAGATACGCAGTATTTT
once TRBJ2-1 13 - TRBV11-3 CASSLEGRNEQFF TGTGCCAGCAGCTTAGAGGGCCGTAATGAGCAGTTCTTC
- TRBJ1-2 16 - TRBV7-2 CASSLGLSGGRGGYTF TGTGCCAGCAGCTTAGGATTATCCGGGGGAAGAGGTGGCTACACCTTC
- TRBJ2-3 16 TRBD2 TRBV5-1 CASSSTAGTSHDTQYF TGCGCCAGCAGCTCCACCGCCGGGACTAGCCACGATACGCAGTATTTT
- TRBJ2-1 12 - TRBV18 CASSTVQYEQFF TGTGCCAGCTCAACGGTACAGTATGAGCAGTTCTTC
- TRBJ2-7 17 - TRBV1 CTSSRVGGTSVTYEQYF TGCACCAGCAGCCGGGTCGGTGGGACTAGCGTCACCTACGAGCAGTACTTC
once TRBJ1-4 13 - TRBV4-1 CASRRWGDEKLFF TGCGCCAGCAGACGCTGGGGGGATGAAAAACTGTTTTTT
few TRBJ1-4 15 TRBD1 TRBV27 CASSLSAGGPRKLFF TGTGCCAGCAGTTTATCAGCAGGGGGCCCCCGGAAACTGTTTTTT
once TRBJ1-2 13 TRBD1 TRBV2 CASSEYRGEGYTF TGTGCCAGCAGTGAATACAGGGGGGAAGGCTACACCTTC